The 14 T cell receptor beta chains below all came from one sample that was sequenced in a study of CD8 T cells in ankylosing spondylitis. Findings and caveats of the study: Ankylosing spondylitis blood seemed to carry a telltale TCR beta motif made of eight highly homologous variants.

A single record per CDR3 protein comes from TCRdb applying MiXCR to the 5' RACE reads. Here the sample spans more than 600,000 distinct CDR3 sequences, roughly 19% being singletons. No antigen has been assigned to these receptors. The specimen sequenced was blood, either unsorted or a sorted T cell fraction (not recorded which). These receptors originate from a male donor with ankylosing spondylitis.

This clonotype has just a few counts. The V gene is TRBV7-2, the J gene TRBJ1-5; no definite D call. Germline values: CDR1 SGHTA, CDR2 FQGNSA. CDR3 length equals 14 residues. Trimming removed 4 bases at V and 2 bases at J, with 9 bases between. CDR3 in DNA: TGTGCCAGCAGCTCTCTTGGGGGCAATCAGCCCCAGCATTTT. Amino acids: CASSSLGGNQPQHF.

The J gene is TRBJ2-1, the V gene TRBV4-1; no clear D gene. Deletions cut 0 bases from V and 10 bases from J, with 13 bases between. Germline values: CDR1 MGHRA, CDR2 YSYEKL. This CDR3 comprises 14 residues. CDR3 nucleotides: TGCGCCAGCAGCCAAGATAACAGTCTAGGAGAGCAGTTCTTC. Amino acids: CASSQDNSLGEQFF.

The sample holds a few counts of this clonotype. The CDR3 region is CASSPGQGALEQYF. The CDR3 DNA follows: TGTGCCAGCAGTCCGGGACAGGGGGCGTTGGAGCAGTACTTC. The chain joins TRBV28 to TRBJ2-7; 12 bases fit TRBD1. Germline-derived CDR1 and CDR2 are MDHEN and SYDVKM. The CDR3 consists of 14 residues. V lost 5 bases, J lost 7 bases, and 6 bases stayed unmatched.

This clonotype was found a few times. This chain joins TRBV12-3 or TRBV12-4 and TRBJ2-4; possible D gene TRBD2, 6 bases. The V and J ends lost 3 bases and 8 bases respectively, with 11 bases between them. The CDR3 totals 13 residues. CDR3: CASSFRGWDIQYF. DNA for the CDR3: TGTGCCAGCAGTTTCCGGGGGTGGGACATTCAGTACTTC.

The CDR3 sequence: CSASGTSGNNEQFF. The CDR3 region has the DNA TGCAGTGCTAGTGGGACTAGCGGGAACAATGAGCAGTTCTTC. The chain recombines TRBV20-1 with TRBJ2-1; 13 bases map to TRBD2. The germline gives CDR1 DFQATT, CDR2 SNEGSKA (reference sequence). The V gene end was trimmed by 3 bases and the J gene end by 5 bases; junction bases not matched to a gene: 1. The CDR3 totals 14 residues.

The genes are TRBV5-6 and TRBJ2-2; 7 nucleotides match TRBD1. The CDR3 covers 13 residues. Germline CDR1 and CDR2: SGHDT and YYEEEE. With V trimmed by 4 bases and J by 7 bases, 4 bases remained unmatched. CDR3 sequence (DNA): TGTGCCAGCAGCCCTGGGACAGTCGGGGAGCTGTTTTTT. Protein sequence: CASSPGTVGELFF.

The rearrangement uses TRBV9 and TRBJ1-5, with D uncertain. V lost 0 bases to trimming and J lost 1 base, with 5 bases between them. This CDR3 contains 14 residues. Germline CDR1 and CDR2: SGDLS and YYNGEE. This CDR3 is CASSVAGSNQPQHF. Here the CDR3 DNA reads TGTGCCAGCAGCGTAGCGGGCAGCAATCAGCCCCAGCATTTT.

CDR3 sequence: CASSPGTTKLTSGPLRGTDTQYF. The DNA of the CDR3 is TGCGCCAGCAGCCCGGGGACTACCAAATTGACTAGCGGGCCCTTGAGGGGCACAGATACGCAGTATTTT. The chain is built from TRBV5-1 and TRBJ2-3, with TRBD2 identical over 10 bases. The CDR3 extends over 23 amino acids. V lost 4 bases to trimming and J lost 1 base; unmatched junction nucleotides: 27. The germline gives CDR1 SGHRS, CDR2 YFSETQ.

This chain connects TRBV18 to TRBJ1-6; unclear D gene. The CDR3 is 16 residues long. V was shortened by 3 bases and J by 3 bases, with 12 bases between the two germline ends. Germline CDR1 reads KGHSH; CDR2 reads LQKENI. In DNA form, the CDR3 reads TGTGCCAGCTCACCCCAGACCACAGACTATAATTCACCCCTCCACTTT. As protein: CASSPQTTDYNSPLHF.

The CDR3 nucleotides read TGTGCCAGCAGCCAAGATCTGATGGGGACAGGGAATTCACCCCTCCACTTT. As protein: CASSQDLMGTGNSPLHF. The chain has TRBV4-2 and TRBJ1-6; 9 positions agree with TRBD1. The V segment lost 0 bases and the J segment 7 bases; nucleotides outside the gene matches: 7. Looked up from germline, CDR1 is LGHNA and CDR2 is YNFKEQ. There are 17 residues in the CDR3.

This clonotype showed up just a few times. The gene calls are TRBV7-9 and TRBJ2-1, with 8 positions matching TRBD2. Germline V lookup: CDR1 SEHNR, CDR2 FQNEAQ (reference sequence). There are 15 residues in the CDR3. The V gene end was trimmed by 5 bases and the J gene end by 0 bases; junction bases not matched to a gene: 3. In nucleotides, the CDR3 is TGTGCCAGCAGCCATCTAGCGGGCTCCTACAATGAGCAGTTCTTC. Protein product: CASSHLAGSYNEQFF.

In its sample, this clonotype was seen once. This chain joins TRBV4-1 and TRBJ2-3; a weak D match, TRBD1 (5 bases). The germline V and J ends were trimmed by 1 base and 8 bases, with 7 bases remaining between them. The CDR3 runs 12 residues. Germline V lookup: CDR1 MGHRA, CDR2 YSYEKL. CDR3 in amino acids: CASSQGQGTQYF. As DNA, the CDR3 is TGCGCCAGCAGCCAAGGTCAGGGTACGCAGTATTTT.

This clonotype was seen only a few times. The genes are TRBV6-5 and TRBJ2-5, with no clear D. Trimming took 2 bases from V and 1 from J, leaving 8 bases between them. The germline gives CDR1 MNHEY, CDR2 SVGAGI. CDR3 length: 14 residues. DNA for the CDR3: TGTGCCAGCAGTTACAGGGCCCCCCAAGAGACCCAGTACTTC. Its protein product is CASSYRAPQETQYF.

This clonotype was detected once. The chain combines TRBV13 with TRBJ2-1; TRBD2 matches at 11 bases. Germline CDR1 is PRHDT and CDR2 is FYEKMQ (reference sequence). The V segment lost 5 bases and the J segment 10 bases; nucleotides outside the gene matches: 10. CDR3 length equals 15 residues. DNA of the CDR3: TGTGCCAGCAGCGCCGCGACCCTAGCGGGGGGAGAGCAGTTCTTC. Residues: CASSAATLAGGEQFF. Complete variable domain (other parts from reference TRBV13 and TRBJ2-1): AAGVIQSPRHLIKEKRETATLKCYPIPRHDTVYWYQQGPGQDPQFLISFYEKMQSDKGSIPDRFSAQQFSDYHSELNMSSLELGDSALYFCASSAATLAGGEQFFGPGTRLTVL.